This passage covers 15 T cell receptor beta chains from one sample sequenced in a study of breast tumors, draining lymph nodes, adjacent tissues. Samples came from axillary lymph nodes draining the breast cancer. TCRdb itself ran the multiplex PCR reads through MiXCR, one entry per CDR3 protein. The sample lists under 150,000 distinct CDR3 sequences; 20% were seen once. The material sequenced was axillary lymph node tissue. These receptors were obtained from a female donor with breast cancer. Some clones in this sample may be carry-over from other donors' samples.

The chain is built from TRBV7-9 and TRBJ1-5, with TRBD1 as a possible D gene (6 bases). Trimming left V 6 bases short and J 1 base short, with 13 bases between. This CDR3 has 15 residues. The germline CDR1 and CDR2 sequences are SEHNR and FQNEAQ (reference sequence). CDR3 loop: CASRTGGRSNQPQHF. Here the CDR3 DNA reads TGTGCCAGCAGGACAGGCGGCCGAAGCAATCAGCCCCAGCATTTT.

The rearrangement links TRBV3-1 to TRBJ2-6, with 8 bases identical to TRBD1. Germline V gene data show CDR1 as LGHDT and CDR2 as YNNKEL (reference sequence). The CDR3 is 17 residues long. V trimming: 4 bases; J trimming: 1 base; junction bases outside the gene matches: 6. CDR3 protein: CASSLGQGISGANVLTF. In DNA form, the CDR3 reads TGTGCCAGCAGCCTAGGACAGGGTATTTCTGGGGCCAACGTCCTGACTTTC.

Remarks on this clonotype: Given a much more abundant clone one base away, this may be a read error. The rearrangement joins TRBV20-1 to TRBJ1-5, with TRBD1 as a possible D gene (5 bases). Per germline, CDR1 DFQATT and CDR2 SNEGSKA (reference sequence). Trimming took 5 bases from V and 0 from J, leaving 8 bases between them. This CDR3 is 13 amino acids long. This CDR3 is CSAVGDSNQPQHF. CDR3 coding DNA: TGCAGTGCTGTAGGGGATAGCAATCAGCCCCAGCATTTT.

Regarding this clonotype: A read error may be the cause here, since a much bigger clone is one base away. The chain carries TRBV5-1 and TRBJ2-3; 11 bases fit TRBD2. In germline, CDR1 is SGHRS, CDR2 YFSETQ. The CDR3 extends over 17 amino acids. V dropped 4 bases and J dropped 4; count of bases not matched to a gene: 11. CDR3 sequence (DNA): TGCGCCAGCAGCCATACTAGCGGGGGCCCTAGCGCAGATACGCAGTATTTT. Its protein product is CASSHTSGGPSADTQYF.

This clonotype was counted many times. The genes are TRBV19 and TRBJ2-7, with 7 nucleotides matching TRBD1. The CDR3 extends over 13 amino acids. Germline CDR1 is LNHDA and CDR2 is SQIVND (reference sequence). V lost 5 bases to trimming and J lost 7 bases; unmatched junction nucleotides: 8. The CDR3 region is CASSSTGVREQYF. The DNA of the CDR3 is TGTGCCAGTAGTTCCACAGGGGTACGGGAGCAGTACTTC.

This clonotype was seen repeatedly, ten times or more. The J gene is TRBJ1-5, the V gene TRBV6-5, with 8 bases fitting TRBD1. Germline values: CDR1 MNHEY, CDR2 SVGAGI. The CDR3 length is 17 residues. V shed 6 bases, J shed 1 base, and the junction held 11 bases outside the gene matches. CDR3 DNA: TGTGCCAGCAGCCTACAGGGGGGACACTTCAGCAATCAGCCCCAGCATTTT. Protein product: CASSLQGGHFSNQPQHF.

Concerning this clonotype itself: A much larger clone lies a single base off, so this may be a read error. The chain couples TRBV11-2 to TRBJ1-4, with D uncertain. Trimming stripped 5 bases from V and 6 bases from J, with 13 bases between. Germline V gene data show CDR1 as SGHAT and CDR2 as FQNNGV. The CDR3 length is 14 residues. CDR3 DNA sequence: TGTGCCAGCAGCGCGATAGGGCTTTATGAAAAACTGTTTTTT. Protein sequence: CASSAIGLYEKLFF.

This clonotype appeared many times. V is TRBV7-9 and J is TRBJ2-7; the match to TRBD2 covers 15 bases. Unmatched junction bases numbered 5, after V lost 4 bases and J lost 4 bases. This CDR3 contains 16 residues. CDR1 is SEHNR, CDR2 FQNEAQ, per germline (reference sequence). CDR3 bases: TGTGCCAGCAGCTCCGGACTAGCGGGGGGGCAGTACGAGCAGTACTTC. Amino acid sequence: CASSSGLAGGQYEQYF.

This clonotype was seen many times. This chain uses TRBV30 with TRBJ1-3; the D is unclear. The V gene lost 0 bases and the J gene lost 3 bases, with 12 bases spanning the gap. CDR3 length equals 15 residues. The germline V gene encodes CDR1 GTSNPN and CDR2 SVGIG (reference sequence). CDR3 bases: TGTGCCTGGAGTGTACGGGGAATGGGTGGAAACACCATATATTTT. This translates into CAWSVRGMGGNTIYF.

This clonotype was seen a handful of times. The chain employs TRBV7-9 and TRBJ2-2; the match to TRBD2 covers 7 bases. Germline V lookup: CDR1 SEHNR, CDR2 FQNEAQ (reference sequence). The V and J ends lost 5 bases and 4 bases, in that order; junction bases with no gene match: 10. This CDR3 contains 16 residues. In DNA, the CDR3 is TGTGCCAGCAGCGGACACCGACTAGCTTTCACCGGGGAGCTGTTTTTT. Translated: CASSGHRLAFTGELFF.

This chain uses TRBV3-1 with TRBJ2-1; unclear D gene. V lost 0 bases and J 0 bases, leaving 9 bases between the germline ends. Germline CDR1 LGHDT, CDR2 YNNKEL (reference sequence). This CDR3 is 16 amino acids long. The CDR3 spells CASSQESLTSYNEQFF. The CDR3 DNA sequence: TGTGCCAGCAGCCAAGAATCACTAACCTCCTACAATGAGCAGTTCTTC.

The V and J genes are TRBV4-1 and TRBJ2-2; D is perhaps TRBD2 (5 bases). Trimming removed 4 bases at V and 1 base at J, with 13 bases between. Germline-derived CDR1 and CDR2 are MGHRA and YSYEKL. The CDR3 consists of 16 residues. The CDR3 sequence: CASSPPGSVNTGELFF. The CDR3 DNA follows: TGCGCCAGCAGCCCCCCGGGTAGCGTGAACACCGGGGAGCTGTTTTTT.

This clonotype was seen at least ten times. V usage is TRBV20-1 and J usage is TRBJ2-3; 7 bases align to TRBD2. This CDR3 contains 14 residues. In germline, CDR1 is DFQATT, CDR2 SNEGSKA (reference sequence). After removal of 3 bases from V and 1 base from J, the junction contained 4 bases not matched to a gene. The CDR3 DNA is TGCAGTGCTAGTCGTGGGGGGGGCACAGATACGCAGTATTTT. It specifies CSASRGGGTDTQYF.

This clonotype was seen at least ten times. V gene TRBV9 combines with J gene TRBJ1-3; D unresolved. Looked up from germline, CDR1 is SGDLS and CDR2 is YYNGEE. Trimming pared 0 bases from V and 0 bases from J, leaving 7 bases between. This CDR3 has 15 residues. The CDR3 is CASSVAGYSGNTIYF. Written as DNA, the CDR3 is TGTGCCAGCAGCGTAGCGGGATACTCTGGAAACACCATATATTTT.

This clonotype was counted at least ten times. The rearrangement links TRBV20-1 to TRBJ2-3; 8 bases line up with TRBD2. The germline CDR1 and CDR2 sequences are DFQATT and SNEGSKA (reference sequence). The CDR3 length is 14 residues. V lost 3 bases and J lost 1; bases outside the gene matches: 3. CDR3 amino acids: CSASSGGGTDTQYF. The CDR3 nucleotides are TGCAGTGCTAGCTCGGGAGGGGGCACAGATACGCAGTATTTT.